This TCR beta chain was observed in a study of blood T cell repertoires in COVID-19. Study as a whole: Collection of acute and convalescent COVID-19 samples took place in the United States, Italy and Spain. PBMCs, B-cell-depleted T cells, or T cells were the source of the cDNA or gDNA that made up the material.

The CDR3 contains 17 residues. V lost 5 bases and J lost 4; bases outside the gene matches: 16. Germline CDR1 and CDR2: LGHNT and FRNRAP. In the source study's methods: By means of reference gene primer amplification, nucleated cell counts were estimated. Method: immunoSEQ multiplex PCR; TCRdb's copy keeps in-frame clones and lacks some. That table supplies the V and J calls and clone size; D and trimming were determined from the DNA. The repertoire holds 80,000 or so clones, 60% to 85% seen once, with 9.5% to 10% in the top ten. This clone was observed once. Sequencing used peripheral blood. This sequence originates from a human donor in a cohort sampled during active COVID-19. This chain joins TRBV12-5 and TRBJ1-1; 7 bases map to TRBD1. Here the CDR3 DNA reads TGTGCTAGTGGTCTCGGCCCATCCGACAGGGTGTTCACTGAAGCTTTCTTT. Amino acid sequence: CASGLGPSDRVFTEAFF.